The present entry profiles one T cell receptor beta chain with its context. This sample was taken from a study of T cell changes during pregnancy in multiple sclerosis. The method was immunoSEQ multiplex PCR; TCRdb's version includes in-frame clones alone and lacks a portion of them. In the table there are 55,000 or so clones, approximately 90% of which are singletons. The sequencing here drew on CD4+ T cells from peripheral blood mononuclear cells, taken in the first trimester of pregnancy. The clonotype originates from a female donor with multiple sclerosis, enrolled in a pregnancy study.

This chain's CDR3 is CASSQGAPGYTF. The CDR3 region has the DNA TGTGCCAGCAGCCAGGGGGCGCCGGGCTACACCTTC. The chain uses TRBV28 and TRBJ1-2; the match to TRBD1 covers 8 bases. Germline CDR1 and CDR2: MDHEN and SYDVKM. The CDR3 is made up of 12 amino acids. V shed 6 bases, J shed 8 bases, and the junction held 5 bases outside the gene matches.